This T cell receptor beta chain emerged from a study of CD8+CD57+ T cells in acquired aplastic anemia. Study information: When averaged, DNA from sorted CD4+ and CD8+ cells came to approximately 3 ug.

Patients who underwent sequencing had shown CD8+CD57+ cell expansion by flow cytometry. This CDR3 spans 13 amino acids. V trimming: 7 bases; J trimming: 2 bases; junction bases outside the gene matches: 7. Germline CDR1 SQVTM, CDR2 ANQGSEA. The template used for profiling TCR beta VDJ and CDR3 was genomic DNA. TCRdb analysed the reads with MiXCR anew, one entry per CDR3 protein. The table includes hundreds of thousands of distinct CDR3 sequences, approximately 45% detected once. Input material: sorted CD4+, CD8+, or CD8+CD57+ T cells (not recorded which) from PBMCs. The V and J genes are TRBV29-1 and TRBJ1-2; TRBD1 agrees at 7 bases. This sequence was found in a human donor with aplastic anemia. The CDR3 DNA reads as TGCAGCGCTGAGGGACAGTTGAACTATGGCTACACCTTC. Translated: CSAEGQLNYGYTF.